The clone carrying this T cell receptor beta chain was recorded many times. MiXCR, applied by TCRdb to the 5' RACE reads, yields one record per CDR3 protein. The table has about 150,000 distinct CDR3 sequences, about 5.5% seen once. Germline assignment: CDR1 SGDLS and CDR2 YYNGEE. The CDR3 has 15 amino acids. V dropped 2 bases and J dropped 5; count of bases not matched to a gene: 5. The data were obtained in a study of T-cell memory formation after mild COVID-19. Study in general: Largely donor-specific sequence clusters came from two donors.

Material: PBMCs or a T cell subset sorted from them (not recorded which). V usage is TRBV9 and J usage is TRBJ2-1, with 9 bases fitting TRBD2. The sequence derives from an adult woman who had mild COVID-19 (a few samples of this study predate the infection). Cell type and time point are not known. The CDR3 DNA sequence: TGTGCCAGCAGCGTTAGCGGGGGTAAAAACAATGAGCAGTTCTTC. Translation: CASSVSGGKNNEQFF.